This T cell receptor beta chain was sequenced in a study of identical twins. Points from the study as a whole: With beta out-of-frame sequences, excess sharing by twins was weaker.

All of the donors were Caucasians in good health. This clonotype was detected many times. Its specificity is not known. Unique molecular identifiers were present on the cDNA, which also gained a universal primer site by template switching. TCRdb processed the 5' RACE reads anew with MiXCR; each CDR3 protein has one entry. The sample carries a few hundred thousand distinct CDR3 sequences, just under 10% recorded once. The CDR3 runs to 16 residues. CDR1 and CDR2 (germline): LGHDT, YNNKEL (reference sequence). The trim removed 4 bases at V and 2 bases at J, leaving 8 bases unmatched. This sample was also put to use in a study of yellow fever vaccine responses in identical twins.

Input material: PBMCs. This receptor was identified in a woman aged 18 to 35 in good health. The chain joins TRBV3-1 to TRBJ1-2, with 9 bases that match TRBD1. The DNA of the CDR3 is TGTGCCAGCAGCCGACTTACAGGGGGCGCAAACTATGGCTACACCTTC. Protein: CASSRLTGGANYGYTF.